Following are 12 T cell receptor beta chains from one sample sequenced in a study of CD8+ T cells in alopecia areata. The treatment was: oral pan-JAK inhibitor, 5-10 mg twice daily. Extraction and reverse transcription of RNA yielded cDNA as the sequencing template. Clones were read by immunoSEQ multiplex PCR, and TCRdb kept only the in-frame ones, dropping some. The sample includes 150,000 to 200,000 clones, more than 55% seen only once; the top ten take roughly 1.3%. This material consisted of CD4+ T cells sorted from blood, taken at week 49, from a patient treated with tofacitinib. The origin of the receptors is a human donor with alopecia areata.

J is TRBJ1-1 and V is TRBV29-1; D may be TRBD1 (6 bases). CDR3 length equals 15 residues. The germline gives CDR1 SQVTM, CDR2 ANQGSEA. V lost 6 bases and J 1 base, leaving 18 bases between the germline ends. The CDR3 DNA sequence: TGCAGCGTCCCTCAGGGGTCCCAACCGAACACTGAAGCTTTCTTT. Translation: CSVPQGSQPNTEAFF. Drawing the rest from reference TRBV29-1 and TRBJ1-1, the complete variable domain is SAVISQKPSRDICQRGTSLTIQCQVDSQVTMMFWYRQQPGQSLTLIATANQGSEATYESGFVIDKFPISRPNLTFSTLTVSNMSPEDSSIYLCSVPQGSQPNTEAFFGQGTRLTVV.

This clone was seen more than once but under ten times. The chain carries TRBV19 and TRBJ2-1, with 8 bases identical to TRBD2. CDR1 and CDR2 (germline): LNHDA, SQIVND (reference sequence). CDR3 size: 12 residues. With 10 bases clipped from V and 8 bases from J, the junction kept 7 bases outside the gene matches. The DNA of the CDR3 is TGTGCCACCTCAACTAGCGGCCATGAGCAGTTCTTC. It is translated as CATSTSGHEQFF.

The V and J genes are TRBV4-3 and TRBJ2-3; the D call may be TRBD1 or TRBD2 (5 bases each). CDR1 and CDR2 from the germline V gene are LGHNA and YSLEER. Trimming shortened V by 2 bases and J by 1 base, and 19 bases separated the two germline ends. The CDR3 spans 18 residues. The CDR3 is CASSQNGGQAPGTDTQYF. The CDR3 DNA reads TGCGCCAGCAGCCAAAATGGGGGTCAGGCCCCAGGCACAGATACGCAGTATTTT.

The rearrangement joins TRBV29-1 to TRBJ1-5, with 8 bases fitting TRBD1. Germline-derived CDR1 and CDR2 are SQVTM and ANQGSEA. J lost 0 bases, V lost 6 bases, and 1 base had no gene match. This CDR3 has 13 residues. CDR3 loop: CSVTGGSNQPQHF. CDR3 bases: TGCAGCGTAACAGGGGGTAGCAATCAGCCCCAGCATTTT.

The chain employs TRBV6-5 and TRBJ2-3; 8 nucleotides line up with TRBD2. The V segment lost 7 bases and the J segment 3 bases; nucleotides outside the gene matches: 9. The CDR3 is 15 amino acids. CDR1 MNHEY and CDR2 SVGAGI come from the germline V gene. The CDR3 region is CASTKGGGGTDTQYF. In DNA form, the CDR3 reads TGTGCCAGCACCAAGGGAGGCGGGGGGACAGATACGCAGTATTTT.

The V call is TRBV29-1, the J call TRBJ2-6, with D possibly matching TRBD1 (6 bases). The CDR3 has 15 amino acids. Per germline, CDR1 SQVTM and CDR2 ANQGSEA. V dropped 6 bases and J dropped 0 bases, with 12 bases sitting between them. CDR3 protein: CSVDTGFSGANVLTF. The CDR3 DNA reads as TGCAGCGTCGATACAGGGTTCTCTGGGGCCAACGTCCTGACTTTC.

The count of this clone is one. This chain connects TRBV19 to TRBJ2-7; 9 bases are a match to TRBD1. The CDR3 extends over 14 amino acids. The V gene end was trimmed by 5 bases and the J gene end by 1 base; junction bases not matched to a gene: 3. Per the germline V gene, CDR1 is LNHDA and CDR2 is SQIVND (reference sequence). In DNA form, the CDR3 reads TGTGCCAGTAGTTCCGGGACAGGGTCCTACGAGCAGTACTTC. Amino acids: CASSSGTGSYEQYF.

J is TRBJ1-2 and V is TRBV6-5; the D is unclear. The CDR3 length is 13 residues. Germline V lookup: CDR1 MNHEY, CDR2 SVGAGI. V lost 7 bases and J lost 2, with 11 bases in between. CDR3 in DNA: TGTGCCAGCACCGGAAGGGCAAACTATGGCTACACCTTC. Its protein is CASTGRANYGYTF.

V usage is TRBV10-3 and J usage is TRBJ2-7; D might be TRBD1 or TRBD2, each matching 5 bases. The CDR3 contains 13 residues. The germline CDR1 and CDR2 sequences are ENHRY and SYGVKD. Deletions cut 6 bases from V and 4 bases from J, with 13 bases between. In DNA, the CDR3 is TGTGCCATCAGGGGGGTCACTGGATACGAGCAGTACTTC. This gives the protein CAIRGVTGYEQYF.

The V gene is TRBV7-2, the J gene TRBJ2-7; D is possibly TRBD2 (6 bases). V was shortened by 4 bases and J by 0 bases, with 10 bases between the two germline ends. The CDR3 spans 14 residues. Per germline, CDR1 SGHTA and CDR2 FQGNSA. CDR3 coding DNA: TGTGCCAGCAGCTGGGACTGGAGCTCCTACGAGCAGTACTTC. Residues: CASSWDWSSYEQYF.

In its sample, this clone was seen a few times. The rearrangement joins TRBV29-1 to TRBJ2-3; D not resolved. Trimming shortened V by 6 bases and J by 4 bases, and 8 bases separated the two germline ends. Germline assignment: CDR1 SQVTM and CDR2 ANQGSEA. The CDR3 has 11 amino acids. CDR3 nucleotides: TGCAGCGTCGCCCAGTCAGATACGCAGTATTTT. Amino acid sequence: CSVAQSDTQYF.

This clone was seen more than once but under ten times. The chain joins TRBV29-1 to TRBJ2-5, with 9 bases that match TRBD1. V gave up 3 bases and J gave up 5 bases; unmatched junction bases: 13. In germline, CDR1 is SQVTM, CDR2 ANQGSEA. This CDR3 is 16 amino acids long. The DNA of the CDR3 is TGCAGCGTTGATTCACCGGGACAGGGAGGTGTGGAGACCCAGTACTTC. Translating it yields CSVDSPGQGGVETQYF.